One and the same sample provided the 14 T cell receptor beta chains below, sequenced in a study of blood T cells in healthy people across ages. For the second PCR, which ran for roughly 6 to 12 cycles, a sample-barcoded 5' primer and a J-beta primer mix were used. MiXCR, run by TCRdb on the 5' RACE reads, gives a single entry per CDR3 protein. The sample includes roughly 2 million distinct CDR3 sequences, 40% to 55% of them seen just once. Specimen: blood. The receptors here all came from a woman aged 40 to 55 in good health.

This clonotype was detected only a few times. The genes are TRBV7-2 and TRBJ2-1; 12 bases line up with TRBD1. V lost 6 bases to trimming and J lost 7 bases; unmatched junction nucleotides: 7. The germline gives CDR1 SGHTA, CDR2 FQGNSA. There are 15 residues in the CDR3. In nucleotides, the CDR3 is TGTGCCAGCAGTTTCCGGGACAGGGGGCCTAATGAGCAGTTCTTC. Its translation: CASSFRDRGPNEQFF. Together with reference TRBV7-2 and TRBJ2-1, the CDR3 gives the full variable domain: GAGVSQSPSNKVTEKGKDVELRCDPISGHTALYWYRQSLGQGLEFLIYFQGNSAPDKSGLPSDRFSAERTGGSVSTLTIQRTQQEDSAVYLCASSFRDRGPNEQFFGPGTRLTVL.

The genes are TRBV9 and TRBJ1-6; tentatively, D is TRBD1 (6 bases). The V gene lost 3 bases and the J gene lost 7 bases, with 20 bases spanning the gap. The CDR3 covers 17 residues. Germline CDR1 and CDR2: SGDLS and YYNGEE. This CDR3 reads CASSGNLRGEANSPLHF. The CDR3 nucleotides are TGTGCCAGCAGCGGAAACCTCAGGGGAGAAGCAAATTCACCCCTCCACTTT. The whole variable domain, remainder taken from reference TRBV9 and TRBJ1-6, is DSGVTQTPKHLITATGQRVTLRCSPRSGDLSVYWYQQSLDQGLQFLIQYYNGEERAKGNILERFSAQQFPDLHSELNLSSLELGDSALYFCASSGNLRGEANSPLHFGNGTRLTVT.

There are a few counts of this clonotype. This chain connects TRBV20-1 to TRBJ2-7; perhaps TRBD2 as D (5 bases). V was clipped by 8 bases and J by 5 bases, with 19 bases between them. The CDR3 totals 13 residues. The germline V gene encodes CDR1 DFQATT and CDR2 SNEGSKA (reference sequence). In DNA form, the CDR3 reads TGCAGTAAAACCCGGGCCGAGAGGGACGAGCAGTACTTC. This translates into CSKTRAERDEQYF.

This clonotype has a handful of counts. The V and J genes are TRBV12-3 or TRBV12-4 and TRBJ2-1, with D possibly being TRBD2 (5 bases). The CDR3 spans 14 residues. V was clipped by 2 bases and J by 6 bases, with 11 bases between them. The CDR3 DNA reads TGTGCCAGCAGTTTAAGAGGGATGGGCAATGAGCAGTTCTTC. Translating it yields CASSLRGMGNEQFF.

This clonotype was found a few times. The V gene is TRBV6-5, the J gene TRBJ1-6, with D perhaps matching TRBD1 (5 bases). The germline V and J ends were trimmed by 1 base and 7 bases, with 14 bases remaining between them. The germline CDR1 and CDR2 sequences are MNHEY and SVGAGI. The CDR3 runs to 16 residues. Here the CDR3 DNA reads TGTGCCAGCAGTTACTATGGGCGGGGGACCAATTCACCCCTCCACTTT. As protein: CASSYYGRGTNSPLHF.

The chain is built from TRBV29-1 and TRBJ1-2; D possibly corresponds to TRBD1 (6 bases). CDR3 length: 14 residues. V was cut by 6 bases and J by 5 bases, with 19 bases left in between. Germline V CDR1 and CDR2: SQVTM, ANQGSEA. CDR3 coding DNA: TGCAGCGTGGGGCATAGGACAGTAAATTATGGCTACACCTTC. It translates to CSVGHRTVNYGYTF.

This clonotype was observed a handful of times. The gene calls are TRBV6-2 or TRBV6-3 and TRBJ1-1; no clear D. V gave up 8 bases and J gave up 1 base, with 14 bases separating them. Germline V gives CDR1 MNHEY, CDR2 SVGEGT. The length of the CDR3 is 14 residues. The DNA for the CDR3 is TGTGCCAGCTTTTCACAGATAAAGAACACTGAAGCTTTCTTT. It is translated as CASFSQIKNTEAFF.

The rearrangement joins TRBV27 to TRBJ1-2; 7 positions agree with TRBD1. Looked up from germline, CDR1 is MNHEY and CDR2 is SMNVEV (reference sequence). The J segment lost 2 bases and the V segment lost 5 bases, leaving 8 bases of the junction unmatched. The CDR3 covers 15 residues. The CDR3 region is CASSPQDRENYGYTF. CDR3 nucleotides: TGTGCCAGCAGTCCACAAGACAGGGAGAACTATGGCTACACCTTC.

V and J are TRBV25-1 and TRBJ2-4; D is possibly TRBD2 (6 bases). The DNA end is a closer match to TRBJ2-7, so the J assignment may be wrong. The CDR3 extends over 13 amino acids. Looked up from germline, CDR1 is MGHDK and CDR2 is SYGVNS. CDR3 nucleotides: TGTGCCAGCTCCCCAACAGCCGGGGGCGAGCAGTACTTC. Translating it yields CASSPTAGGEQYF.

The chain carries TRBV18 and TRBJ1-2; D uncertain. From germline, CDR1 is KGHSH and CDR2 LQKENI. This CDR3 is built from 15 residues. Trimming cost V 0 bases and J 8 bases, with 16 bases left between them. CDR3 sequence: CASSPPDSPQRGYTF. As DNA, the CDR3 is TGTGCCAGCTCACCACCGGATTCTCCTCAGCGGGGCTACACCTTC.

This clonotype was found many times. The chain couples TRBV7-2 to TRBJ2-1; 9 positions agree with TRBD2. From germline, CDR1 is SGHTA and CDR2 FQGNSA. V was clipped by 3 bases and J by 7 bases; unmatched bases: 4. CDR3 length equals 14 residues. The CDR3 region has the DNA TGTGCCAGCAGCTTGCGGGGGGGTGGGAATGAGCAGTTCTTC. Its protein product is CASSLRGGGNEQFF.

The V and J genes are TRBV4-3 and TRBJ1-2; D call uncertain. In germline, CDR1 is LGHNA, CDR2 YSLEER. The length of the CDR3 is 16 residues. The V end lost 0 bases, the J end lost 1 base, and 12 bases lay between the germline ends. CDR3 in DNA: TGCGCCAGCAGCCAAGATAGGGTACTAAATAACTATGGCTACACCTTC. Translated: CASSQDRVLNNYGYTF.

This chain uses TRBV6-2 or TRBV6-3 with TRBJ1-5; maybe TRBD1 (5 bases). The CDR3 has 13 residues. Trimming cost V 3 bases and J 6 bases, with 9 bases left between them. Germline-derived CDR1 and CDR2 are MNHEY and SVGEGT. CDR3: CASSYSGVQPQHF. The CDR3 DNA is TGTGCCAGCAGTTATTCGGGGGTTCAGCCCCAGCATTTT.

The chain employs TRBV7-2 and TRBJ2-5; 7 bases map to TRBD1. V dropped 5 bases and J dropped 4; count of bases not matched to a gene: 10. This CDR3 spans 15 amino acids. CDR1 is SGHTA, CDR2 FQGNSA, per germline. The CDR3, as DNA: TGTGCCAGCAGCGCGAGGGGACAGAGGGGAGAGACCCAGTACTTC. Its translation: CASSARGQRGETQYF.